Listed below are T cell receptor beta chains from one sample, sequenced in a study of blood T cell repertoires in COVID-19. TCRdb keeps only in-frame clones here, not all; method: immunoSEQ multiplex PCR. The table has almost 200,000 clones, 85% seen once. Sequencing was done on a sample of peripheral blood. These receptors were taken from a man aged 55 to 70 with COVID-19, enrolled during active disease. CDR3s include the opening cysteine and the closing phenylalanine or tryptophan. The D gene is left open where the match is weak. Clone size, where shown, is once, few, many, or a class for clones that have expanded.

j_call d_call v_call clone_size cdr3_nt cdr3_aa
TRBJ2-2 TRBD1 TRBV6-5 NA TGTGCCAGCACCCAGGGACAGGCCATTACCGGGGAGCTGTTTTTT CASTQGQAITGELFF
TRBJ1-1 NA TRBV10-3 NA TGTGCCATCAGTAATCCGTTTGGGGGCCCGGGGACTGAAGCTTTCTTT CAISNPFGGPGTEAFF
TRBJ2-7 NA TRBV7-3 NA TGTGCCAGCAGCTCCCCATCAGGGGCTCCCGACGAGCAGTACTTC CASSSPSGAPDEQYF
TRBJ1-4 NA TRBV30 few TGTGCCTGGACCCAAAACACCAATGAAAAACTGTTTTTT CAWTQNTNEKLFF
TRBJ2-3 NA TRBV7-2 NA TGTGCCAGCAGCTTACCCCCTCGCACAGATACGCAGTATTTT CASSLPPRTDTQYF
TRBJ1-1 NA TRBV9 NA TGTGCCAGCAGCGTAGGGGTGAGTTGGGAGGGGACTGAAGCTTTCTTT CASSVGVSWEGTEAFF
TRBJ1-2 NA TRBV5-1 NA TGCGCCAGCAGCTTGACAGAGTCTAACTATGGCTACACCTTC CASSLTESNYGYTF
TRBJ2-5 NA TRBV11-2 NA TGTGCCAGCAGCTTAGCTAGACAAGAGACCCAGTACTTC CASSLARQETQYF
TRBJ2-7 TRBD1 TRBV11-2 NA TGTGCCAGCAGCTCAGGAACAGGGGGCGTTTACGAGCAGTACTTC CASSSGTGGVYEQYF
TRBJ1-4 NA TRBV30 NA TGTGCCTGGAGTGACTCGGGTGAAAAACTGTTTTTT CAWSDSGEKLFF
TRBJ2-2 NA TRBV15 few TGTGCCACCAGCAGAGTTCTGATAACAGGGACCGGGGAGCTGTTTTTT CATSRVLITGTGELFF
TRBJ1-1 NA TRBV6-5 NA TGTGCCAGCAGTTACTCAAGAGGAAACACTGAAGCTTTCTTT CASSYSRGNTEAFF
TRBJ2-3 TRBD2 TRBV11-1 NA TGTGCCAGCAGTCCTACTAGCGGTAGCACAGATACGCAGTATTTT CASSPTSGSTDTQYF
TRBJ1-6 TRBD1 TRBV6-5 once TGTGCCAGCAGTTATAGACAGGGGAATTCACCCCTCCACTTT CASSYRQGNSPLHF
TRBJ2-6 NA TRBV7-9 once TGTGCCAGCAGCGTCGCCGGTCCTGGGGCCAACGTCCTGACTTTC CASSVAGPGANVLTF
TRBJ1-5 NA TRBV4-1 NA TGCGCCAGCAGCCAGAGGGAATTCAATCAGCCCCAGCATTTT CASSQREFNQPQHF
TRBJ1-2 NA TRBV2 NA TGTGCCAGCAGTGAAACGGACACGCCTAACTATGGCTACACCTTC CASSETDTPNYGYTF
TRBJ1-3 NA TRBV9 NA TGTGCCAGCAGCGCACAGAGCTCTGGAAACACCATATATTTT CASSAQSSGNTIYF
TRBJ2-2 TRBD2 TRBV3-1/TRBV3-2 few TGTGCCAGCAGCCATGGGACTAGCGGGAGAATCGGGGAGCTGTTTTTT CASSHGTSGRIGELFF
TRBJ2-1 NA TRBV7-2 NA TGTGCCAGCAGCTTAGATTCGGGAGCTCGAAACAATGAGCAGTTCTTC CASSLDSGARNNEQFF